The 22 T cell receptor beta chains below come from one sample, sequenced in a study of cytomegalovirus exposure and HLA in healthy donors. The PCR contained 60 Vbeta and 13 Jbeta primers. The assay was immunoSEQ multiplex PCR, and TCRdb's table has in-frame clones only and misses some. Found here are under 120,000 clones, 60% to 75% of them singletons; the top ten hold 9.5% to 13%. The sample was PBMCs. The receptors come from a man in his forties in good health and CMV-seropositive.

The gene calls are TRBV7-2 and TRBJ1-2, with a tentative D call TRBD1 (5 bases). V dropped 5 bases and J dropped 0 bases, with 13 bases sitting between them. Germline loops: CDR1 SGHTA, CDR2 FQGNSA. The CDR3 sequence is 15 residues long. The CDR3 reads CASSAQPTANYGYTF. The CDR3 DNA reads as TGTGCCAGCAGCGCACAACCGACAGCTAACTATGGCTACACCTTC. Complete variable domain (other parts from reference TRBV7-2 and TRBJ1-2): GAGVSQSPSNKVTEKGKDVELRCDPISGHTALYWYRQSLGQGLEFLIYFQGNSAPDKSGLPSDRFSAERTGGSVSTLTIQRTQQEDSAVYLCASSAQPTANYGYTFGSGTRLTVV.

Concerning this clone: One end of the junction fails to match germline, which may point to a read error. The rearrangement uses TRBV30 and TRBJ2-3; D is unresolved. The CDR3 has 11 residues. From germline, CDR1 is GTSNPN and CDR2 SVGIG (reference sequence). Here the CDR3 reads CAWTSIDTQYF. CDR3 in DNA: TGTGCCTGGACGAGCATAGATACGCAGTATTTT.

The J gene is TRBJ1-1, the V gene TRBV5-1; possible D gene TRBD1, 5 bases. The CDR3 loop spans 14 amino acids. Looked up from germline, CDR1 is SGHRS and CDR2 is YFSETQ. The V and J ends lost 7 bases and 3 bases respectively, with 16 bases between them. CDR3 protein: CASSDSDSYTEAFF. In DNA, the CDR3 is TGCGCCAGCTCTGACTCCGACAGTTACACTGAAGCTTTCTTT.

This clone was detected once. This rearrangement joins TRBV5-1 to TRBJ1-2, with D unclear. The CDR3 totals 14 residues. The V end lost 0 bases, the J end lost 2 bases, and 8 bases lay between the germline ends. Germline V lookup: CDR1 SGHRS, CDR2 YFSETQ. CDR3 protein: CASSLGGLNYGYTF. In DNA form, the CDR3 reads TGCGCCAGCAGCTTGGGAGGCCTGAACTATGGCTACACCTTC.

The chain links TRBV6-1 to TRBJ1-2, with 8 bases fitting TRBD1. The ends lost 4 bases at V and 4 bases at J; junction bases unmatched: 17. This CDR3 contains 18 residues. Germline-derived CDR1 and CDR2 are MNHNS and SASEGT. The CDR3 here is CASSGTNVDREMVYGYTF. CDR3 coding DNA: TGTGCCAGCAGTGGGACCAACGTGGACAGGGAAATGGTCTATGGCTACACCTTC.

This chain uses TRBV7-9 with TRBJ2-1; a possible D gene is TRBD2 (6 bases). The V gene's germline CDR1 is SEHNR and CDR2 FQNEAQ (reference sequence). V was cut by 5 bases and J by 7 bases, with 15 bases left in between. The CDR3 extends over 14 amino acids. The CDR3 reads CASSHGGGKNEQFF. As DNA, the CDR3 is TGTGCCAGCAGCCACGGGGGTGGGAAGAATGAGCAGTTCTTC.

This clone was recorded a few times. CDR3 sequence reads: CASSFARENTEAFF. In DNA form, the CDR3 reads TGCGCCAGCAGCTTTGCCAGGGAGAACACTGAAGCTTTCTTT. The V and J genes are TRBV5-1 and TRBJ1-1; TRBD1 is a possible D gene (5 bases). V lost 2 bases and J lost 1, with 9 bases in between. The CDR3 is made up of 14 amino acids. Germline CDR1 is SGHRS and CDR2 is YFSETQ.

The chain joins TRBV6-5 to TRBJ1-5; the match to TRBD1 covers 7 bases. In germline, CDR1 is MNHEY, CDR2 SVGAGI. Trimming at V came to 5 bases and at J to 2 bases, leaving 6 bases not matched to a gene. The CDR3 runs to 15 residues. The CDR3 sequence is CASSKTGIGNQPQHF. CDR3 sequence (DNA): TGTGCCAGCAGTAAGACAGGGATTGGCAATCAGCCCCAGCATTTT.

The rearrangement links TRBV9 to TRBJ2-2; TRBD2 might be the D (6 bases). There are 14 residues in the CDR3. Trimming took off 3 bases at V and 3 bases at J, with 9 bases between the two ends. Germline V lookup: CDR1 SGDLS, CDR2 YYNGEE. CDR3 loop: CASSAGSYTGELFF. The CDR3 DNA follows: TGTGCCAGCAGCGCCGGGAGTTACACCGGGGAGCTGTTTTTT.

V and J are TRBV7-9 and TRBJ2-5; 7 nucleotides match TRBD1. Germline V gene lookup returns CDR1 SEHNR and CDR2 FQNEAQ (reference sequence). CDR3 length: 14 amino acids. V shed 3 bases and J 4 bases; nucleotides not matched to a gene: 5. The CDR3 DNA reads TGTGCCAGCAGCTTCCGACAGGGCGGAGAGACCCAGTACTTC. Protein sequence: CASSFRQGGETQYF. The full variable domain, its missing parts supplied by reference TRBV7-9 and TRBJ2-5, is DTGVSQNPRHKITKRGQNVTFRCDPISEHNRLYWYRQTLGQGPEFLTYFQNEAQLEKSRLLSDRFSAERPKGSFSTLEIQRTEQGDSAMYLCASSFRQGGETQYFGPGTRLLVL.

The chain carries TRBV6-4 and TRBJ2-3; possibly TRBD2 for D (6 bases). The length of the CDR3 is 13 residues. Trimming cost V 4 bases and J 3 bases, with 8 bases left between them. Germline V gene lookup returns CDR1 MRHNA and CDR2 SNTAGT. The CDR3 is CASSAGETDTQYF. CDR3 nucleotides: TGTGCCAGCAGTGCGGGAGAGACAGATACGCAGTATTTT.

The chain uses TRBV6-4 and TRBJ1-1, with D maybe TRBD1 (5 bases). This CDR3 contains 15 residues. From germline, CDR1 is MRHNA and CDR2 SNTAGT. The V gene lost 6 bases and the J gene lost 2 bases, with 16 bases spanning the gap. CDR3 sequence: CASSQTAFGNTEAFF. The CDR3 DNA reads as TGTGCCAGCAGCCAGACAGCGTTTGGAAACACTGAAGCTTTCTTT.

The CDR3 protein is CASDRGDGYTF. In nucleotides, the CDR3 is TGTGCCAGCGACAGGGGGGATGGCTACACCTTC. V and J are TRBV19 and TRBJ1-2, with 9 bases identical to TRBD1. The CDR3 has 11 residues. Germline V lookup: CDR1 LNHDA, CDR2 SQIVND (reference sequence). V was clipped by 9 bases and J by 6 bases; unmatched bases: 2.

This clone has just a few counts. The chain links TRBV5-6 to TRBJ1-3; D is perhaps TRBD1 (6 bases). V was pared by 0 bases and J by 0 bases, with 10 bases between. This CDR3 has 16 amino acids. Germline CDR1 reads SGHDT; CDR2 reads YYEEEE. The CDR3 reads CASSLGGQYSGNTIYF. CDR3 bases: TGTGCCAGCAGCTTGGGGGGGCAGTACTCTGGAAACACCATATATTTT.

DNA for the CDR3: TGTGCCAGCAGCGACAGGGGGGAGATGAACACTGAAGCTTTCTTT. This translates into CASSDRGEMNTEAFF. The chain employs TRBV5-4 and TRBJ1-1; 9 positions match TRBD1. The CDR3 totals 15 residues. Trimming cost V 4 bases and J 0 bases; bases outside gene matches: 4. Germline assignment: CDR1 SGHNT and CDR2 YYREEE (reference sequence). Together with reference TRBV5-4 and TRBJ1-1, the CDR3 gives the full variable domain: ETGVTQSPTHLIKTRGQQVTLRCSSQSGHNTVSWYQQALGQGPQFIFQYYREEENGRGNFPPRFSGLQFPNYSSELNVNALELDDSALYLCASSDRGEMNTEAFFGQGTRLTVV.

This clone was seen only a few times. The chain couples TRBV19 to TRBJ1-1; 8 nucleotides match TRBD1. The CDR3 sequence is 16 residues long. The V segment lost 1 base and the J segment 0 bases; nucleotides outside the gene matches: 4. The germline gives CDR1 LNHDA, CDR2 SQIVND (reference sequence). The CDR3 bases are TGTGCCAGTAGTATAGGGCAGGGGGCGATGAACACTGAAGCTTTCTTT. Amino acids: CASSIGQGAMNTEAFF.

The chain couples TRBV7-8 to TRBJ2-1; 7 bases agree with TRBD2. In germline, CDR1 is SGHVS, CDR2 FQNEAQ. Trimming cost V 8 bases and J 7 bases; bases outside gene matches: 20. This CDR3 region has 17 residues. The DNA for the CDR3 is TGTGCCAGCTCGCTAGCGGAGCTGGGAGGGGTGGGGAATGAGCAGTTCTTC. As protein: CASSLAELGGVGNEQFF.

This sequence joins TRBV7-8 and TRBJ2-2; 8 bases align to TRBD1. V dropped 6 bases and J dropped 3; count of bases not matched to a gene: 6. CDR1 is SGHVS, CDR2 FQNEAQ, per germline. CDR3 length: 15 residues. The CDR3 bases are TGTGCCAGCAGTCCCAGGGGGCGCGACACCGGGGAGCTGTTTTTT. Protein: CASSPRGRDTGELFF.

This chain connects TRBV7-2 to TRBJ2-7; D possibly corresponds to TRBD2 (7 bases). With 5 bases removed from V and 7 bases from J, the gap between germline ends came to 15 bases. Germline loops: CDR1 SGHTA, CDR2 FQGNSA. This CDR3 comprises 13 residues. In DNA form, the CDR3 reads TGTGCCAGCAGCCAGGCCGGGGGGCAGGAGCAGTACTTC. Translating it yields CASSQAGGQEQYF.

In DNA, the CDR3 is TGTGCCAGCAGTTTAGGCAGGGGGATAAATGGCTACACCTTC. This translates into CASSLGRGINGYTF. The V gene is TRBV28, the J gene TRBJ1-2; TRBD1 matches at 7 bases. The germline V gene encodes CDR1 MDHEN and CDR2 SYDVKM. Losses at the gene ends were 2 bases for V and 6 bases for J; bases not matched to a gene: 6. The CDR3 loop spans 14 amino acids.

The chain recombines TRBV19 with TRBJ2-1, with TRBD2 identical over 7 bases. V trimming: 8 bases; J trimming: 10 bases; junction bases outside the gene matches: 8. The CDR3 is made up of 12 amino acids. Per germline, CDR1 LNHDA and CDR2 SQIVND (reference sequence). The CDR3 coding sequence is TGTGCCAGTTGTGGGGGAGGGAGAGAGCAGTTCTTC. Protein product: CASCGGGREQFF. The full variable domain, in which reference TRBV19 and TRBJ2-1 provide the parts outside the CDR3, is DGGITQSPKYLFRKEGQNVTLSCEQNLNHDAMYWYRQDPGQGLRLIYYSQIVNDFQKGDIAEGYSVSREKKESFPLTVTSAQKNPTAFYLCASCGGGREQFFGPGTRLTVL.

This rearrangement joins TRBV5-1 to TRBJ2-2; 7 bases line up with TRBD1. The CDR3 totals 16 residues. Unmatched junction bases numbered 4, after V lost 1 base and J lost 1 base. Germline CDR1 SGHRS, CDR2 YFSETQ. CDR3 sequence: CASSLWTGWNTGELFF. CDR3 nucleotide sequence: TGCGCCAGCAGCTTGTGGACAGGATGGAACACCGGGGAGCTGTTTTTT.